This TCR beta chain came from a study of beta chain features in type 1 diabetes. This CDR3 comprises 12 residues. In germline, CDR1 is SGHTA, CDR2 FQGNSA. The germline V and J ends were trimmed by 5 bases and 6 bases, with 9 bases remaining between them. Sequenced material consisted of expressed TCRB transcripts (all of the isolated RNA was reverse transcribed). Only in-frame clones appear in the TCRdb table, and some are missing; sequencing was by immunoSEQ multiplex PCR. Of about 200,000 clones listed, 11% are singletons. This clone was detected only a few times. The target antigen is unknown. General study findings and limits: The VDJ junctions of type 1 diabetes patients carried fewer insertions and more deletions.

This chain joins TRBV7-2 and TRBJ2-3, with D unclear. The receptor's source is a man aged 18 to 30 in good health. Sequencing was performed on central memory CD4+ T cells from blood. The CDR3 loop is CASSPSRDTQYF. The CDR3 DNA sequence: TGTGCCAGCAGCCCCTCCAGGGATACGCAGTATTTT. Full variable domain (remainder filled in from reference TRBV7-2 and TRBJ2-3): GAGVSQSPSNKVTEKGKDVELRCDPISGHTALYWYRQSLGQGLEFLIYFQGNSAPDKSGLPSDRFSAERTGGSVSTLTIQRTQQEDSAVYLCASSPSRDTQYFGPGTRLTVL.